A selection of T cell receptor beta chains follows, all from one sample in a study of response to subunit inactivated influenza vaccine. One entry per CDR3 protein, called by TCRdb with MiXCR from the RT-PCR reads. The sample yields 700,000 to 900,000 distinct CDR3 sequences, 21% seen once. The starting material was PBMCs from blood, obtained 4 to 6 days after vaccination. These receptors were obtained from a man aged 45-60 years who received an inactivated influenza vaccine. CDR3s include the opening cysteine and the closing phenylalanine or tryptophan. D genes are given only for firm matches. A row's size may be missing; if present it is once, few, many or a size class.

J | V | D | size | CDR3 | DNA
TRBJ2-1 | TRBV20-1 | - | - | CSARPPISLADNEQFF | TGCAGTGCCCGACCTCCCATTTCGTTGGCTGACAATGAGCAGTTCTTC
TRBJ2-7 | TRBV19 | TRBD2 | many | CASSPGLAETYEQYF | TGTGCCAGTAGTCCGGGACTAGCGGAAACCTACGAGCAGTACTTC
TRBJ2-5 | TRBV7-2 | TRBD2 | few | CASSGLAADETQYF | TGTGCCAGCAGCGGGCTAGCGGCTGACGAGACCCAGTACTTC
TRBJ2-2 | TRBV6-2/TRBV6-3 | TRBD1 | - | CASCDRGSSGELFF | TGTGCCAGCTGCGACAGGGGGTCGTCCGGGGAGCTGTTTTTT
TRBJ2-5 | TRBV20-1 | - | - | CSVVPLDNQETQYF | TGCAGTGTCGTACCGCTAGATAACCAAGAGACCCAGTACTTC
TRBJ2-7 | TRBV3-1 | TRBD1 | many | CASSPGQGGEQYF | TGTGCCAGCAGCCCGGGACAGGGCGGCGAGCAGTACTTC
TRBJ2-1 | TRBV20-1 | - | few | CSARVVGSYNEQFF | TGCAGTGCTAGAGTCGTGGGAAGCTACAATGAGCAGTTCTTC
TRBJ1-2 | TRBV6-1 | TRBD1 | - | CASSKPTGNGYTF | TGTGCCAGCAGCAAACCGACAGGGAATGGCTACACCTTC
TRBJ1-2 | TRBV9 | - | few | CARATSQEINYGYTF | TGTGCCAGAGCTACTTCACAGGAGATAAACTATGGCTACACCTTC
TRBJ1-4 | TRBV9 | TRBD1 | - | CASSVGSGQGGEKLFF | TGTGCCAGCAGCGTAGGATCGGGACAGGGAGGGGAAAAACTGTTTTTT
TRBJ1-5 | TRBV4-3 | - | few | CASSQDKVNSNQPQHF | TGCGCCAGCAGCCAAGATAAAGTAAATAGCAATCAGCCCCAGCATTTT
TRBJ2-1 | TRBV5-5 | TRBD2 | - | CASSLFGGSIDNEQFF | TGTGCCAGCAGCTTGTTCGGCGGGAGTATCGACAATGAGCAGTTCTTC
TRBJ2-5 | TRBV15 | - | - | CATSRDRKQETQYF | TGTGCCACCAGCAGAGATCGGAAGCAAGAGACCCAGTACTTC
TRBJ2-7 | TRBV5-1 | - | - | CASSFTASQGFYEQYF | TGCGCCAGCAGCTTCACCGCCTCACAGGGCTTTTACGAGCAGTACTTC
TRBJ1-1 | TRBV20-1 | - | few | CSVQRNTEAFF | TGCAGTGTGCAGAGGAACACTGAAGCTTTCTTT
TRBJ1-2 | TRBV5-1 | TRBD1 | - | CASSEQGTGYTF | TGCGCCAGCAGCGAACAGGGGACTGGCTACACCTTC
TRBJ2-1 | TRBV20-1 | TRBD2 | once | CSAFTGTSGRAYQFF | TGCAGTGCTTTTACCGGGACTAGCGGGAGGGCCTATCAGTTCTTC
TRBJ2-1 | TRBV28 | - | many | CASSLDNNEQFF | TGTGCCAGCAGTTTAGACAACAATGAGCAGTTCTTC
TRBJ1-6 | TRBV27 | TRBD1 | - | CASSPSGTAKTPLHF | TGTGCCAGCAGTCCGTCCGGGACAGCGAAGACACCCCTCCACTTT
TRBJ2-7 | TRBV7-2 | TRBD1 | few | CASSLGQAWGEQYF | TGTGCCAGCAGCTTGGGACAGGCTTGGGGCGAGCAGTACTTC
TRBJ2-7 | TRBV6-5 | - | - | CASSYSGEIGAYEQYF | TGTGCCAGCAGTTACTCTGGGGAAATAGGGGCCTACGAGCAGTACTTC
TRBJ2-7 | TRBV29-1 | - | - | CSATLLSAHEQYF | TGCAGCGCAACCCTCCTTAGCGCCCACGAGCAGTACTTC
TRBJ2-2 | TRBV6-2/TRBV6-3 | TRBD1 | few | CASSWTGPGTGELFF | TGTGCCAGCAGTTGGACAGGGCCGGGGACCGGGGAGCTGTTTTTT
TRBJ2-7 | TRBV7-2 | TRBD2 | few | CASSFLSGGRNYEQYF | TGTGCCAGCAGCTTTCTAAGCGGGGGGCGAAACTACGAGCAGTACTTC
TRBJ1-1 | TRBV4-1 | - | - | CASSQAIDKDNTEAFF | TGCGCCAGCAGCCAAGCCATTGACAAAGATAACACTGAAGCTTTCTTT
TRBJ2-4 | TRBV7-2 | - | - | CASSLRTAVAPLTTF | TGTGCCAGCAGCCTACGGACAGCTGTAGCCCCCTTGACTACTTTC
TRBJ2-2 | TRBV24-1 | - | - | CATNGAGRLGTGELFF | TGTGCCACCAACGGAGCCGGGAGACTGGGGACCGGGGAGCTGTTTTTT
TRBJ2-1 | TRBV25-1 | - | - | CASSEYKGPSLYNEQFF | TGTGCCAGCAGTGAATATAAGGGACCGTCTCTCTACAATGAGCAGTTCTTC
TRBJ2-1 | TRBV5-1 | TRBD2 | - | CASSSGTSGPYNEQFF | TGCGCCAGCAGCTCCGGGACTAGCGGACCTTACAATGAGCAGTTCTTC
TRBJ1-4 | TRBV12-3/TRBV12-4 | - | - | CTRSLVRGRGRLRNEKLFF | TGTACCCGCAGTTTAGTCCGGGGCAGGGGCAGGTTACGGAACGAAAAACTGTTTTTT
TRBJ2-4 | TRBV7-9 | - | - | CASSPRTRDAKNIQYF | TGTGCCAGCAGCCCCCGGACGAGGGATGCCAAAAACATTCAGTACTTC
TRBJ2-5 | TRBV10-3 | - | - | CAIKETGQETQYF | TGTGCCATCAAAGAAACCGGCCAAGAGACCCAGTACTTC
TRBJ2-3 | TRBV11-2 | TRBD2 | few | CASSLGRLAGGPTDTQYF | TGTGCCAGCAGCTTAGGTCGGCTAGCGGGGGGGCCCACAGATACGCAGTATTTT
TRBJ1-1 | TRBV5-5 | - | many | CASSLGSRTEAFF | TGTGCCAGCAGCTTGGGCAGTCGCACTGAAGCTTTCTTT
TRBJ2-7 | TRBV7-2 | TRBD1 | few | CASSLVGGQFYEQYF | TGTGCCAGCAGCTTAGTAGGGGGACAGTTCTACGAGCAGTACTTC
TRBJ2-3 | TRBV7-9 | TRBD2 | - | CASGIAGGTDTQYF | TGTGCCAGCGGCATAGCGGGAGGGACAGATACGCAGTATTTT
TRBJ1-4 | TRBV12-3/TRBV12-4 | - | few | CASSLFGQFLFF | TGTGCCAGCAGTTTATTTGGACAGTTCCTGTTTTTT
TRBJ1-2 | TRBV6-4 | - | - | CASSAGRNYGYTF | TGTGCCAGCAGTGCAGGACGGAACTATGGCTACACCTTC
TRBJ1-2 | TRBV21-1 | - | - | CASTEDSTYGYTF | TGTGCCAGCACCGAGGACAGTACCTATGGCTACACCTTC
TRBJ1-1 | TRBV29-1 | TRBD1 | - | CSVWDRGMRNTEAFF | TGCAGCGTGTGGGACAGGGGTATGAGGAACACTGAAGCTTTCTTT
TRBJ2-3 | TRBV9 | TRBD2 | - | CASSAGTRADTQYF | TGTGCCAGCAGCGCGGGGACTAGAGCAGATACGCAGTATTTT